Each of the 8 T cell receptor beta chains below was sequenced from the same sample in a study of response to subunit inactivated influenza vaccine (dated by TCRdb to 2016 to 2019). The sample's time point label is to be understood as: 45 to 50 days after influenza vaccine administration. Receptor libraries were prepared by RT-PCR. For sequencing, an Illumina HiSeq 2500 was employed. TCRdb passed the public sequencing reads through fastp at Q25 and MiXCR, retaining productive beta sequences. Every distinct CDR3 protein forms one entry, paired with its most common genes and DNA. The sample yields about 160,000 distinct CDR3 sequences; 9.5% to 13% were counted once. 12% of the sample goes to the ten largest clones. This specimen consisted of non-naive T cells sorted from PBMCs, obtained roughly 48 days after vaccination. The cell subset or site label on this specimen signifies: memory T cell fraction. The receptors were sampled from a man over 45 who received an inactivated influenza vaccine. Donor details come from another sample of the same person, matched by shared clones.

About this clonotype: The junction departs from the called germline gene at one end, perhaps through a read error. As DNA, the CDR3 is TGTGTCAGCAAACAGGTCGAGTACTTC. This codes for CVSKQVEYF. The J gene is TRBJ2-7, the V gene TRBV27, with D possibly being TRBD1 (5 bases). Germline CDR1 and CDR2: MNHEY and SMNVEV (reference sequence). The CDR3 covers 9 residues.

This sequence joins TRBV7-8 and TRBJ1-1, with D unclear. V was trimmed by 5 bases and J by 0 bases, leaving 10 bases between them. Germline CDR1 SGHVS, CDR2 FQNEAQ. The CDR3 totals 14 residues. CDR3: CASSLGPMNTEAFF. In DNA, the CDR3 is TGTGCCAGCAGCCTCGGACCCATGAACACTGAAGCTTTCTTT.

The chain couples TRBV6-5 to TRBJ2-5, with 7 bases identical to TRBD1. The CDR3 sequence is 19 residues long. With 4 bases clipped from V and 3 bases from J, the junction kept 20 bases outside the gene matches. CDR1 and CDR2 from the germline V gene are MNHEY and SVGAGI. The CDR3 is CASSSRTGRVRSGKETQYF. For the CDR3, the DNA is TGTGCCAGCAGTTCCCGGACAGGAAGGGTCCGAAGTGGGAAAGAGACCCAGTACTTC.

This clonotype appeared many times. The chain recombines TRBV3-1 with TRBJ2-5; 7 bases align to TRBD1. CDR1 is LGHDT and CDR2 is YNNKEL in the germline V gene (reference sequence). The V and J ends lost 1 base and 5 bases, in that order; junction bases with no gene match: 10. The CDR3 has 16 amino acids. The CDR3 loop reads CASSQAKTDRAETQYF. The CDR3 region has the DNA TGTGCCAGCAGCCAAGCGAAAACCGACAGGGCTGAGACCCAGTACTTC.

This clonotype was recorded at least ten times. The J gene is TRBJ2-5, the V gene TRBV5-1, with TRBD2 matching over 9 bases. Germline CDR1 is SGHRS and CDR2 is YFSETQ. Trimming cost V 4 bases and J 2 bases; bases outside gene matches: 9. This CDR3 is 16 amino acids long. In DNA form, the CDR3 reads TGCGCCAGCAGCCAAATTCCGGGACTAGCTCAAGAGACCCAGTACTTC. Protein: CASSQIPGLAQETQYF.

This clonotype appeared a few times. V is TRBV5-1 and J is TRBJ1-2, with a weak D call TRBD1 (5 bases). V was shortened by 2 bases and J by 0 bases, with 11 bases between the two germline ends. The CDR3 consists of 15 residues. Germline V gene sequence: CDR1 SGHRS, CDR2 YFSETQ. The CDR3 is CASSLTGVPNYGYTF. CDR3 DNA: TGCGCCAGCAGCTTAACAGGCGTTCCTAACTATGGCTACACCTTC.

There are a few counts of this clonotype. J is TRBJ2-3 and V is TRBV7-9; 7 bases match TRBD1. CDR1 is SEHNR, CDR2 FQNEAQ, per germline (reference sequence). The ends lost 2 bases at V and 0 bases at J; junction bases unmatched: 8. CDR3 length: 17 residues. The CDR3 loop is CASSLPSDRISTDTQYF. CDR3 coding DNA: TGTGCCAGCAGCTTACCCTCGGACAGGATTAGCACAGATACGCAGTATTTT.

This clonotype showed up just a few times. The chain combines TRBV14 with TRBJ2-6; D is undetermined. Trimming cost V 4 bases and J 4 bases, with 5 bases left between them. Germline CDR1 SGHDN, CDR2 FVKESK. The CDR3 contains 13 residues. The CDR3 bases are TGTGCCAGCAGCCCGGCAGGGGCCAACGTCCTGACTTTC. Amino acid sequence: CASSPAGANVLTF.